The 6 T cell receptor beta chains presented below share a single source sample, sequenced in a study of T-cell reconstitution after alpha-beta-depleted transplantation in children. The TCRbeta library incorporated unique molecular identifiers. TCRdb independently ran MiXCR on the PCR reads; one entry per CDR3 protein. Of about 610,000 distinct CDR3 sequences listed, more than 9% are singletons. Sequenced here: PBMCs from the stem cell graft donor, sampled from the stem cell graft. These receptors all come from a human donor who donated a stem cell graft to a child with acute myeloid leukemia.

This clonotype was counted between two and nine times. The chain is built from TRBV20-1 and TRBJ2-7, with TRBD2 matching over 9 bases. The ends lost 0 bases at V and 2 bases at J; junction bases unmatched: 8. The CDR3 runs 16 residues. Germline V gives CDR1 DFQATT, CDR2 SNEGSKA (reference sequence). This chain's CDR3 is CSARDSKAGGPYEQYF. In nucleotides, the CDR3 is TGCAGTGCTAGAGATTCGAAGGCGGGAGGGCCCTACGAGCAGTACTTC.

This clonotype was recorded at least ten times. V is TRBV12-3 or TRBV12-4 and J is TRBJ2-2, with D possibly matching TRBD2 (7 bases). V lost 5 bases to trimming and J lost 5 bases, with 15 bases between them. This CDR3 has 15 amino acids. CDR3 in DNA: TGTGCCAGCAGTCGGACGGAGGGGGGGACCGGGGAGCTGTTTTTT. Protein: CASSRTEGGTGELFF.

The genes are TRBV15 and TRBJ2-2, with TRBD2 identical over 10 bases. Germline CDR1 reads LNHNV; CDR2 reads YYDKDF (reference sequence). The trim removed 0 bases at V and 4 bases at J, leaving 14 bases unmatched. The CDR3 totals 20 residues. The DNA of the CDR3 is TGTGCCACCAGCAGAGATATGGGTAGCGGGAGGACCTCGGCCACCGGGGAGCTGTTTTTT. It encodes CATSRDMGSGRTSATGELFF.

This clonotype has just a few counts. V and J are TRBV6-1 and TRBJ1-2; possible D gene TRBD1, 5 bases. The CDR3 extends over 15 amino acids. Germline V gene sequence: CDR1 MNHNS, CDR2 SASEGT. The V end lost 7 bases, the J end lost 4 bases, and 19 bases lay between the germline ends. The DNA of the CDR3 is TGTGCCAGCACCGGTGGGACGGTGGGATCCTATGGCTACACCTTC. Residues: CASTGGTVGSYGYTF.

CDR3 in DNA: TGTGCCAGCGGGACCAATGGGGTCTCAGATACGCAGTATTTT. Translating gives CASGTNGVSDTQYF. The chain employs TRBV2 and TRBJ2-3; D tentatively reads TRBD1 or TRBD2 (5 bases each). CDR3 length equals 14 residues. The germline V and J ends were trimmed by 8 bases and 4 bases, with 16 bases remaining between them. The germline V gene has CDR1 SNHLY and CDR2 FYNNEI.

This clonotype was observed many times. The rearrangement uses TRBV3-1 and TRBJ2-7; tentatively, D is TRBD2 (5 bases). The CDR3 contains 15 residues. The germline CDR1 and CDR2 sequences are LGHDT and YNNKEL (reference sequence). V dropped 3 bases and J dropped 0 bases, with 12 bases sitting between them. The CDR3 loop reads CASSQESGFSYEQYF. Here the CDR3 DNA reads TGTGCCAGCAGCCAGGAGTCGGGATTCTCCTACGAGCAGTACTTC.